This record looks at one TCR beta chain sequence and its context. This clonotype was recorded at least ten times. This receptor's antigen is unknown. The record has no base qualities; no much larger clone is one base away. The library came from 5' RACE. Data came from an Illumina HiSeq 2000. Template switching added a universal primer binding site, and the final cDNA carried a unique molecular identifier that allowed TCR cDNA molecules to be counted accurately. First-strand cDNA for TCR alpha and beta chains was synthesized from specific primers in the conserved constant-segment region. To control for contamination, every cDNA library carried two barcodes: a SMART-Mk sample barcode plus Illumina barcodes. Two successive PCR steps introduced TruSeq adapter sequences along with Illumina sample barcodes. The Illumina HiSeq platform was used with custom primers to sequence TCR alpha and beta cDNA libraries. In the authors' own workflow: Unique molecular identifiers were extracted from raw reads with MiGEC, and CDR3 positions were determined with MiXCR. For each individual, recombination models were inferred using an EM algorithm with the repgenHMM and IGoR tools. The tcR package in R was used for shared clonotype analysis, with sharing normalized by the product of cloneset sizes. Out-of-frame nonproductive sequences were analyzed to study raw recombination free of thymic and clonal selection effects. TCRdb redid the processing of the public reads, applying fastp at Q25 and MiXCR, and retained in-frame beta chains. Each record represents a unique CDR3 protein, reported with the most common genes and DNA among its rows. The V and J calls and clone size come from TCRdb's table, not from the authors' own analysis. For this sample there are 130,000 to 150,000 distinct CDR3 sequences; roughly 3.5% appear just once. The ten largest clones represent around 8.1% of the sample.

This entry comes from a study of identical twins (dated by TCRdb to about 2016). Notes on the research overall: TCR alpha and beta repertoires from monozygotic twins, unrelated adults of various ages and cord blood were deep-sequenced to test whether fetal clonotypes persist. To rule out contamination, replicate twin experiments were performed at different times with different library preparation protocols.

All donors were healthy Caucasians. Miltenyi CD45RO+ enrichment and human naive T-cell isolation kits were used to isolate memory (CD45RO+) and naive T cells from PBMC. The study at large found these results: Out-of-frame TCR alpha sequences shared between twins showed an excess of low generation-probability sequences compared with coincidental sharing between unrelated individuals. Because the same donors could not be followed over many years, the conclusions depended on cross-sectional statistical analysis. In monozygotic twins, out-of-frame TCR alpha sharing was systematically underestimated by recombination models, although the models agreed with sharing between unrelated individuals. Fewer insertions were carried by abundant cord blood beta clonotypes; a weaker similar trend was observed in young adult naive repertoires, while no such trend was observed in memory repertoires. Excess twin sharing in beta out-of-frame sequences was weaker because fewer shared sequences lowered the signal-to-noise ratio. Zero-insertion analyses could be partly confounded by invariant T cells such as MAIT and iNKT, though diverse VJ usage argued against such confounding for most clonotypes.

The CDR3 runs 13 residues from the cysteine to the phenylalanine. Of all the DNA, just the CDR3 is kept, 39 bases in frame from base 1. V sheds 1 base and J sheds 6 bases, leaving 7 bases between their ends. The germline V gene provides CDR1 SGHAT and CDR2 FQNNGV. The TCR was taken from a man aged 18 to 29 in good health. The V and J segments used are TRBV11-2 and TRBJ2-1; the D gene is not confidently resolved. The sequencing sample was made of memory T cells sorted from blood. According to the study, the label for this sample's cell subset or site signals: CD45RO+ enriched T cells. The CDR3 region has the sequence CASSLVGLNEQFF. The nucleotide sequence reads as follows: TGTGCCAGCAGCTTAGTAGGTCTCAATGAGCAGTTCTTC. The variable domain in full, with residues beyond the CDR3 obtained from the reference TRBV11-2 and TRBJ2-1 genes, is EAGVAQSPRYKIIEKRQSVAFWCNPISGHATLYWYQQILGQGPKLLIQFQNNGVVDDSQLPKDRFSAERLKGVDSTLKIQPAKLEDSAVYLCASSLVGLNEQFFGPGTRLTVL.